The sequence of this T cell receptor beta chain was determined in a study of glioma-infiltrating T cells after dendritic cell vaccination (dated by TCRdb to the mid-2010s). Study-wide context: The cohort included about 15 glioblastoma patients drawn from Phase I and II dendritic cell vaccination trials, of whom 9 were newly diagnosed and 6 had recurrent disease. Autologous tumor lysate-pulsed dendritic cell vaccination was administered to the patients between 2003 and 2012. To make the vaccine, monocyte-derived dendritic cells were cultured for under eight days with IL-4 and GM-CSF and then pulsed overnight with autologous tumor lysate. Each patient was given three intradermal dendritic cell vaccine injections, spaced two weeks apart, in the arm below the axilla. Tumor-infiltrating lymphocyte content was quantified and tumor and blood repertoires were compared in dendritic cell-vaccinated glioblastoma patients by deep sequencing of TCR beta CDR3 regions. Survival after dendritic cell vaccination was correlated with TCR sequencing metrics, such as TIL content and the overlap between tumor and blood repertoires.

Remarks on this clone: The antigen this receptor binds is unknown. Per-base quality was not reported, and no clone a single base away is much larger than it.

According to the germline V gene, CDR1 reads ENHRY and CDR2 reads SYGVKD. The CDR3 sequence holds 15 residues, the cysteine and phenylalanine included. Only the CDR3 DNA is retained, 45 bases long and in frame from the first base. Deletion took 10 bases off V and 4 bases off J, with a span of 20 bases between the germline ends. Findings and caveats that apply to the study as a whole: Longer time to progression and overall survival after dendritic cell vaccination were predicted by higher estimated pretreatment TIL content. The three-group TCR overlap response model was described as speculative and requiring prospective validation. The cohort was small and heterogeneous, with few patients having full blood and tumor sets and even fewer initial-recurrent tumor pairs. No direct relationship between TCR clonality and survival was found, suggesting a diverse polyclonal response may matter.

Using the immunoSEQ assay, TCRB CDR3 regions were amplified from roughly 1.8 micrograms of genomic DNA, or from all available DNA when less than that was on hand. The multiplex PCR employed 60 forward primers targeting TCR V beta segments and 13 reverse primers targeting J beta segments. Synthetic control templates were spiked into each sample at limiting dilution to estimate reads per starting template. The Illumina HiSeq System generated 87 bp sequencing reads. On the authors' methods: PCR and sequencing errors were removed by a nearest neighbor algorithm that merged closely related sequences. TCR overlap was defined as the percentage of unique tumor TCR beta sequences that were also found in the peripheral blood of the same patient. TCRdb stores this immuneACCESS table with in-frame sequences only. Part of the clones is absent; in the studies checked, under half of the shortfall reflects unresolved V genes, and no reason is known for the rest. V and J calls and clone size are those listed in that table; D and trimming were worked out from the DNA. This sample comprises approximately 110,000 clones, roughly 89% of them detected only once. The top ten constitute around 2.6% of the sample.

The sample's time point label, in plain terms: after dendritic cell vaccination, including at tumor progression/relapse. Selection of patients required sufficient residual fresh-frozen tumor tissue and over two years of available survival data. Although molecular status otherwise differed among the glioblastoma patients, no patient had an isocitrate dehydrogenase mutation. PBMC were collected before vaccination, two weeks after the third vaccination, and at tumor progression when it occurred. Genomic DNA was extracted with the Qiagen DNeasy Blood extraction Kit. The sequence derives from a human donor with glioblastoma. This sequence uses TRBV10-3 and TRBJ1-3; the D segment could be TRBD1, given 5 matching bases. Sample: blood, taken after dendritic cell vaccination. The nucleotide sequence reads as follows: TGTGCCACCGCCTGGACACTACAGGAAGGAAACACCATATATTTT. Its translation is CATAWTLQEGNTIYF.